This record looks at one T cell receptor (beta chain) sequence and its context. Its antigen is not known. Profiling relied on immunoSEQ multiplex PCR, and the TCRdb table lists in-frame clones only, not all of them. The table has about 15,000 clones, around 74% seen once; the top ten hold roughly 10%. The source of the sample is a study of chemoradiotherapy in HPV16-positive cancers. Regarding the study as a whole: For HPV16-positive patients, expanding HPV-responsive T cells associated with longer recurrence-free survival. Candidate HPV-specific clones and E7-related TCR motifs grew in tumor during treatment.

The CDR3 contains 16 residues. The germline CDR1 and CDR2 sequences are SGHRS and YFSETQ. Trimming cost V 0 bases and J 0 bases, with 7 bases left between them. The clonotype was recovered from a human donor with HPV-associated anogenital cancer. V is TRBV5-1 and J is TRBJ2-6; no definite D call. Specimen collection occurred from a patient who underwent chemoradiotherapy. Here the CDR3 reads CASSLGTSSGANVLTF. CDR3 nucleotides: TGCGCCAGCAGCTTGGGAACGAGCTCTGGGGCCAACGTCCTGACTTTC.